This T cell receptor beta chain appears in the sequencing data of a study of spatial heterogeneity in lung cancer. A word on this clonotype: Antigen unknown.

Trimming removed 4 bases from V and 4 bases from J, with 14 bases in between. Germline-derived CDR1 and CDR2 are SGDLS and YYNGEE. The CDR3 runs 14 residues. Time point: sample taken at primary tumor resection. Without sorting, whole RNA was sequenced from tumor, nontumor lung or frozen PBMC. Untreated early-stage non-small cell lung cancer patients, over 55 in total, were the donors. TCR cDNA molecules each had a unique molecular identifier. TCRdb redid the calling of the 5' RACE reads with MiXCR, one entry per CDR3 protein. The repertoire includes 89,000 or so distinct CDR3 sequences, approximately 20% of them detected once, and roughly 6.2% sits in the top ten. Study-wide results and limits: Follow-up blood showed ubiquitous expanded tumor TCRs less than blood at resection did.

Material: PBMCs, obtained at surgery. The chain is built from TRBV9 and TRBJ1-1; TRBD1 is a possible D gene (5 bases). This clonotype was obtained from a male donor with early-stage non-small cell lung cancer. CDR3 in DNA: TGTGCCAGCAGCCAGGGACGGATGGGCACTGAAGCTTTCTTT. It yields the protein CASSQGRMGTEAFF.